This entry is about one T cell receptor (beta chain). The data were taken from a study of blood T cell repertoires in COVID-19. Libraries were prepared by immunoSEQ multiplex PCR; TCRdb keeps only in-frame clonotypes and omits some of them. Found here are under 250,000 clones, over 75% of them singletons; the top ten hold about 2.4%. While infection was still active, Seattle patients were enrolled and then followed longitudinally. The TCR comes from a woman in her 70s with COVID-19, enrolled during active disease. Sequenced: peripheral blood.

This CDR3 reads CASSQEPAGGGGANVLTF. DNA for the CDR3: TGCGCCAGCAGCCAAGAGCCAGCGGGGGGAGGTGGGGCCAACGTCCTGACTTTC. The chain has TRBV4-1 and TRBJ2-6; 9 nucleotides line up with TRBD2. The germline V gene encodes CDR1 MGHRA and CDR2 YSYEKL. V dropped 0 bases and J dropped 3; count of bases not matched to a gene: 6. The CDR3 is made up of 18 amino acids.